The table lists the clone carrying this TCR beta chain with a few counts. Its antigen is undetermined. This specimen belongs to a study of glioma-infiltrating T cells. The overall study: WHO grade II oligodendrogliomas or astrocytomas, plus non-recurrent WHO grade IV glioblastomas, were sampled. Sequencing aimed for about 4- to 10-fold coverage of about a million peripheral T cells. Findings and limits, study-wide: Above-expected tissue-blood divergence occurred in all gliomas, most in low-grade ones.

The iRepertoire nested amplicon-rescue multiplex PCR amplified TCR alpha and beta CDR3s from RNA. One entry per CDR3 protein results from TCRdb running MiXCR on the multiplex PCR reads. This table has about 400,000 distinct CDR3 sequences, roughly 41% appearing once. Germline CDR1 SNHLY, CDR2 FYNNEI. This CDR3 has 14 amino acids. Trimming took 4 bases from V and 2 from J, leaving 11 bases between them. Material: glioma tissue, nonneoplastic brain tissue, or PBMCs (not recorded which). This clonotype was obtained from a human donor with low-grade glioma or glioblastoma, undergoing nonglioma brain surgery, or in good health (not recorded which). The chain employs TRBV2 and TRBJ1-2, with unresolved D. This CDR3 reads CASSGAWRNYGYTF. The DNA of the CDR3 is TGTGCCAGCAGTGGGGCTTGGCGGAACTATGGCTACACCTTC.